Detailed here is one TCR beta chain. This clone was detected only once. Its cognate antigen has yet to be identified. Base qualities are missing; no much larger clone stands one base away. In total, 630 or so healthy bone marrow donors made up the cohort. All cohort members were sampled while nominally healthy, although unrecorded immune exposures were likely present. The donor was CMV seropositive and belonged to the group of about 290 seropositive cohort members. A peripheral blood sample was collected from each donor, and TCR beta sequencing was performed on peripheral blood mononuclear cells. Genomic DNA extraction from the blood cell samples was performed with the Qiagen DNeasy Blood Extraction Kit. This sample was included in a study of cytomegalovirus exposure and HLA in healthy donors (dated by TCRdb to 2016 to 2017). With regard to the full study: An earlier analysis of roughly 570 of the donors reported approximately 260 Gb of sequence data and 90 million to 120 million unique TCR beta sequences obtained from approximately 180 million T cells. Because of strong linkage in the cohort, five DR-DQ haplotypes were treated as single units for association and clustering. In addition to the first cohort of 666 subjects, a separate validation cohort of 130 or so different subjects was used. Across 398 genotyped donors of the cohort, an average of approximately 240,000 unique TCR beta nucleotide sequences per donor were sequenced, and approximately 17% of those sequences were non-productive. The study aimed to test whether cataloging public T cell receptors could reveal signatures of past pathogen exposure. A later analysis re-analyzed previously published TCR beta repertoires from roughly 600 donors and added high-resolution HLA genotyping to study TCR occurrence patterns. Both class I and class II loci were covered by HLA typing, at four-digit resolution. An earlier analysis of approximately 630 of the donors applied high-throughput TCR beta sequencing to assess whether each TCR beta V gene segment acted as functional or pseudogenic. Every discovery cohort repertoire had been produced on one sequencing platform. Rather than drawing on any new phenotypic data, the later analysis identified candidate immune exposures from TCR beta sequences and the way those sequences occurred across donors. An early release covering roughly 600 HLA-typed donors comprised approximately 290 gigabases of sequencing data and approximately 80 million unique TCR sequences. Typing coverage differed by locus: A, B, C, DRB1 and DQB1 were typed in roughly 620-630 donors, DQA1 in 500 to 550, DPA1 in 600 to 610, and DPB1 in approximately 450. Of the approximately 400 genotyped donors, approximately 82% fell in the genetic ancestry cluster associated with self-reported Caucasian donors. To predict cytomegalovirus infection status, the study brought together high-throughput TCR immunosequencing, statistical association of individual TCRs with disease status, and machine learning. A later genetic analysis used genome-wide SNP genotypes for about 65% of the 666 donors, treating that subset as a discovery cohort. Donor age, sex, ethnicity and CMV serostatus were compiled alongside the repertoire data. The study profiled the T cell repertoires of about 720 subjects by immunosequencing and related them to cytomegalovirus serostatus. General conclusions and limits of the study: The cohort was sequenced for TCR beta chains only, and without alpha or paired-chain data the features that could be detected were limited. In a later genetic analysis, a missense DCLRE1C variant was associated with V-gene and J-gene trimming of TCR beta chains, and the association was replicated in an independent cohort. Correlated functional status among segregating V segments might reflect linkage disequilibrium, but an unknown experimental factor could not be ruled out. In vitro tests confirmed that three of the cytomegalovirus-associated TCR beta chains recognize cytomegalovirus antigens. The earlier analysis of fewer than 750 of the donors excluded roughly 16 rarely observed V segments, including chromosome 9 orphons, because counts were too low. A group of highly shared sequence variants was considered likely to be a technical artifact of the sequencing pipeline. When HLA alleles, especially DR and DQ, strongly co-occurred, attributing TCR associations to individual alleles was difficult. Presence/absence analyses assumed roughly uniform sequencing depth across donors, an assumption that may not hold. In a later analysis, HLA-associated TCR beta chains were found to be more clonally expanded and to have lower generation probabilities than equally common non-associated chains. In a later genetic analysis, fewer N-insertions in productive TCRs were reported among donors in an Asian-associated ancestry cluster than the roughly 710-donor mean. A further reported finding was that TCR beta sequences accurately predicted the HLA-A and HLA-B alleles for most subjects in the first cohort. Immune exposure information for the cohort was limited to CMV serostatus. Most CMV-associated TCR beta chains appeared to be HLA-restricted in a later analysis, and the HLA associations seemed to be driven largely by CMV exposure. Across donors, most TCR sequences were observed very rarely, whereas some public TCRs were present in many individuals. Cytomegalovirus status was reported to be diagnosed by the classifier with high specificity and sensitivity in both the original and validation cohorts. Because some donors lacked HLA typing at each locus, the association tests relied only on the typed subset. The study listed 164 TCR beta chains as associated with cytomegalovirus. In a later analysis, 15,000 to 20,000 TCR beta sequences were associated with specific HLA alleles at a false discovery rate of 0.05. It was suggested by the authors that the approach could potentially be generalized to other disease states and immunological phenotypes. A later analysis found that TCR association rates varied across HLA loci, with DRB1 alleles showing the most associated TCRs and HLA-C alleles the fewest. Because the 87-base-pair reads could not distinguish some IMGT-functional V segments, including TRBV6-2 and TRBV6-3, those segments were excluded. Broadly in line with IMGT annotations, most TCR beta V segments showed up in productive rearrangements about 87% or about 30% of the time in an earlier analysis of approximately 640 of the donors. According to a later analysis, parvovirus B19, influenza, CMV and Epstein-Barr virus appeared linked to several top co-occurrence clusters.

Libraries were made using the immunoSEQ multiplex PCR assay. For the multiplex PCR, a mixture combining 60 forward primers for TCR Vbeta segments and 13 reverse primers for TCR Jbeta segments was used. A multiplex PCR assay on genomic DNA amplified the CDR3 region of rearranged TCR beta genes. The Illumina HiSeq System was used to sequence the amplified TCR beta libraries as 87-base-pair reads. In the paper's pipeline: A later analysis counted about 80 million unique TCR beta chains across the 666 repertoires, and approximately 11 million of these chains were shared by at least two donors. Raw reads were error-corrected and collapsed into unique sequences by a nearest-neighbor algorithm in which closely related sequences were merged to remove PCR and sequencing errors. Alignment of CDR3 sequences to IMGT reference sequences was used to assign V, D and J gene segments. For a sequence to be retained, a match of at least six nucleotides was required to both a V gene segment and a J gene segment. Rearrangements were classified as productive when the CDR3 lacked stop codons and remained in frame with V and J, and all other rearrangements were classified as non-productive. Following IMGT convention, CDR3 was defined as the stretch from the second conserved V-encoded cysteine to the conserved J-encoded phenylalanine. Sequences without an unambiguous match to a single V gene segment were excluded from the earlier analysis of a few hundred of the donors. In an earlier analysis of roughly 600 of the donors, a V segment was called functional when productive rearrangements were above 56.7%, and segregating when the standard deviation between donors exceeded 5%. To diagnose cytomegalovirus status from the catalog of TCR beta chain sequences, a statistical classification framework was built. In a later analysis, TCR nucleotide sequences were compared against IMGT/GENE-DB human TR gene sequences so that V and J genes could be assigned. Using the TCRdist pipeline, a later analysis assigned CDR3 sequences along with most-parsimonious VDJ recombination scenarios. In a later analysis, each TCR beta chain was defined by its CDR3 amino acid sequence together with its V-gene family, and reads without a unique V-gene family were excluded. As a way to deal with suspected cross-contamination and a sequencing artifact, a later analysis dropped 640 or so nucleotide sequences that were highly shared and had low generation probability. In a later analysis, a clonal expansion index for each public chain was calculated from normalized within-repertoire ranks of inferred template counts. A later analysis computed generation probabilities with a VDJ recombination model fitted to out-of-frame rearrangements, and checked the results against IGoR. Hypergeometric tests were used in a later analysis to score TCR-TCR, TCR-HLA and TCR-CMV co-occurrence, with a repertoire-size bias correction applied to the TCR pairs. A later analysis estimated false discovery rates by permuting HLA or CMV assignments 20 times. In a later analysis, co-occurring TCRs were grouped with DBSCAN, and TCRdist sequence similarity was added when clustering was performed within HLA-allele-positive subsets. Repertoires with fewer than 30,000 or more than 120,000 public chains were left out of co-occurrence clustering, as were about 5 repertoires with anomalous nucleotide sharing. Held by TCRdb, this immuneACCESS table contains in-frame sequences only and omits some clones. Under half of the omission traces to an unresolved V gene where checked; the cause of the rest is unknown. V and J calls and clone size are those listed in that table; D and trimming were worked out from the DNA. The sample table contains about 160,000 clones; only one count was recorded for about 70% of them. Jointly, the top ten make up around 4.5% of the sample.

There are 17 amino acids in the CDR3, from cysteine to phenylalanine inclusive. Only CDR3 DNA is held: 51 bases, read in frame from base 1. The germline V gene (reference sequence) sets CDR1 to SGHAT and CDR2 to FQDESV. The junction shows trimming of 5 bases on V and 8 bases on J, and the gene matches do not reach 10 bases of it. Sequenced material: PBMCs. The receptor was derived from a woman aged 18-30 years in good health and CMV-seropositive. The receptor chain draws on TRBV11-1 and TRBJ2-1, with TRBD2 identical over 15 junction bases. At the DNA level, the sequence is TGTGCCAGCAGCCAGGGACTAGCGGGAGGCCCGACGGATGAGCAGTTCTTC. It specifies CASSQGLAGGPTDEQFF.